These 9 T cell receptor beta chains were all obtained from the same sample, sequenced in a study of T cell repertoires in cytomegalovirus infection (dated by TCRdb to the late 2010s). The intended sense of this specimen's treatment or condition label: in vitro stimulation with specific CMV peptide epitopes to enrich CMV-specific T cells. For these receptors, no antigen is known. These reads were obtained on an Illumina HiSeq 1500. TCRdb redid the processing of the public reads, applying fastp at Q25 and MiXCR, and retained in-frame beta chains. Every CDR3 protein is listed once, alongside the most common genes and DNA of its rows. The sample table shows about 52,000 distinct CDR3 sequences, and 20% are seen once. Roughly 78% of the sample lies in the top ten. This material consisted of CD8+ T cells from cultured PBMCs, taken from culture after CMV antigen stimulation. These receptor sequences come from a human donor in good health (CMV status not recorded). Some clones in this sample may be carry-over from other donors' samples.

The V gene is TRBV5-6, the J gene TRBJ1-5; possible D gene TRBD1, 6 bases. Trimming removed 4 bases at V and 1 base at J, with 18 bases between. Germline CDR1 reads SGHDT; CDR2 reads YYEEEE. The CDR3 is 17 residues long. This CDR3 reads CASSPSTGLRSNQPQHF. CDR3 bases: TGTGCCAGCAGCCCAAGCACAGGGTTGCGAAGCAATCAGCCCCAGCATTTT.

The CDR3 loop reads CASSPGTSGGDTQYF. The CDR3, as DNA: TGTGCCAGCAGCCCCGGGACTAGCGGGGGTGATACGCAGTATTTT. The chain couples TRBV7-3 to TRBJ2-3; 14 nucleotides line up with TRBD2. CDR1 is SGHTA, CDR2 FQGTGA, per germline. J lost 6 bases, V lost 5 bases, and 4 bases had no gene match. CDR3 length equals 15 residues.

This clonotype has more than one count but fewer than ten. This chain joins TRBV7-2 and TRBJ2-2, with D possibly matching TRBD1 (6 bases). Per the germline V gene, CDR1 is SGHTA and CDR2 is FQGNSA. The CDR3 is 16 amino acids. The ends were cut back, 2 bases at V and 0 bases at J, with 10 bases in the middle. In DNA, the CDR3 is TGTGCCAGCAGCTTAAGTGGACAGACGAACACCGGGGAGCTGTTTTTT. It is translated as CASSLSGQTNTGELFF.

Only a few counts were recorded for this clonotype. The chain uses TRBV7-2 and TRBJ1-2, with TRBD1 matching over 7 bases. Germline V gene lookup returns CDR1 SGHTA and CDR2 FQGNSA. The CDR3 consists of 17 residues. The J segment lost 0 bases and the V segment lost 2 bases, leaving 9 bases of the junction unmatched. The CDR3 sequence is CASSLRDRASTNYGYTF. CDR3 bases: TGTGCCAGCAGCTTAAGGGACAGAGCGAGTACTAACTATGGCTACACCTTC.

This clonotype has more than one count but fewer than ten. The chain has TRBV7-9 and TRBJ2-3; D might be TRBD2 (6 bases). Germline V gene data show CDR1 as SEHNR and CDR2 as FQNEAQ (reference sequence). V gave up 6 bases and J gave up 0 bases, with 13 bases separating them. The CDR3 covers 15 residues. In DNA form, the CDR3 reads TGTGCCAGCAGTGCCCCTGGGACTAGCACAGATACGCAGTATTTT. Translation gives CASSAPGTSTDTQYF.

This clonotype occurred many times. J is TRBJ2-7 and V is TRBV7-2, with TRBD1 identical over 7 bases. CDR3 length equals 12 residues. CDR1 is SGHTA and CDR2 is FQGNSA in the germline V gene. Unmatched junction bases numbered 6, after V lost 6 bases and J lost 7 bases. Here the CDR3 DNA reads TGTGCCAGCAGAGGACAGGCAGGAGAGCAGTACTTC. This codes for CASRGQAGEQYF. The full variable domain, with the rest looked up from reference TRBV7-2 and TRBJ2-7, is GAGVSQSPSNKVTEKGKDVELRCDPISGHTALYWYRQSLGQGLEFLIYFQGNSAPDKSGLPSDRFSAERTGGSVSTLTIQRTQQEDSAVYLCASRGQAGEQYFGPGTRLTVT.

This clonotype was detected a few times. The J gene is TRBJ1-1, the V gene TRBV9, with 10 positions matching TRBD1. The junction had 14 bases not matched to a gene; V was cut back by 6 bases and J by 6 bases. This CDR3 spans 16 amino acids. Germline CDR1 and CDR2: SGDLS and YYNGEE. CDR3 sequence (DNA): TGTGCCAGCACCCTTTCACCGGGACAGGGGAGGGCTGAAGCTTTCTTT. Translation: CASTLSPGQGRAEAFF.

The genes are TRBV6-6 and TRBJ2-5; 7 bases agree with TRBD1. V lost 6 bases, J lost 4 bases, and 14 bases stayed unmatched. CDR1 and CDR2 (germline): MNHNY, SVGAGI (reference sequence). The CDR3 consists of 16 residues. The DNA of the CDR3 is TGTGCCAGCAGCAGAGAAGCTGGGGGACAGCCAGAGACCCAGTACTTC. This codes for CASSREAGGQPETQYF.

The genes are TRBV15 and TRBJ1-3; D is possibly TRBD1 (5 bases). Looked up from germline, CDR1 is LNHNV and CDR2 is YYDKDF (reference sequence). The CDR3 is 16 amino acids. Trimming stripped 3 bases from V and 0 bases from J, with 12 bases between. The CDR3 DNA sequence: TGTGCCACCAGCAGTGGGAGGGACTTCTCTGGAAACACCATATATTTT. Translating it yields CATSSGRDFSGNTIYF. The whole variable domain, remainder taken from reference TRBV15 and TRBJ1-3, is DAMVIQNPRYQVTQFGKPVTLSCSQTLNHNVMYWYQQKSSQAPKLLFHYYDKDFNNEADTPDNFQSRRPNTSFCFLDIRSPGLGDTAMYLCATSSGRDFSGNTIYFGEGSWLTVV.